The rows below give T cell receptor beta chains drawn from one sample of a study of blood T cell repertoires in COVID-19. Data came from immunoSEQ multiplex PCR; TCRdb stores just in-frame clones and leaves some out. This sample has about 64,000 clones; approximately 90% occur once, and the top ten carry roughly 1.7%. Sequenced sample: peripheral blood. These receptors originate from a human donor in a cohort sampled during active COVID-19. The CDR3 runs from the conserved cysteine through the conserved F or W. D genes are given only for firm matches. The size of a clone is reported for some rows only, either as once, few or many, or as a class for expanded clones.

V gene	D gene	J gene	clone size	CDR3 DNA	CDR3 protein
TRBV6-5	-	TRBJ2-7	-	TGTGCCAGCAGTTACTCGTCGGGGTTAGGGTCCTACGAGCAGTACTTC	CASSYSSGLGSYEQYF
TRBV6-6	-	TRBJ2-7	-	TGTGCCAGCAGTTACTCCCATTCCCCCGGCGAGCAGTACTTC	CASSYSHSPGEQYF
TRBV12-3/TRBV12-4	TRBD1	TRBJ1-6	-	TGTGCCAGCAGTAGACAGGGCGGATCACCCCTCCACTTT	CASSRQGGSPLHF
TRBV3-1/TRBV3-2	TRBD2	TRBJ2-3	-	TGTGCCAGCAGCCAGGACTGGCGGGAGGAAGGTACGCAGTATTTT	CASSQDWREEGTQYF
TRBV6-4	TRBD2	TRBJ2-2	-	TGTGCCAGCAGCATGACTAGCCAGGACACCGGGGAGCTGTTTTTT	CASSMTSQDTGELFF
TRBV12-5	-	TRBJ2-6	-	TGTGCTAGTGGTTTGGTAAGGGGCTCTGGGGCCAACGTCCTGACTTTC	CASGLVRGSGANVLTF
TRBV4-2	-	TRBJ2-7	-	TGTGCCAGCAGCCAACTATCGAGCTCCTACGAGCAGTACTTC	CASSQLSSSYEQYF
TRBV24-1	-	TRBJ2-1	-	TGTGCCACCAGTGGATCTACTAGCTGGAGCTCCTACAATGAGCAGTTCTTC	CATSGSTSWSSYNEQFF
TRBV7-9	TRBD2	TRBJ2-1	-	TGTGCCAGCAGCTCCGGGACTAGCGGCAATGAGCAGTTCTTC	CASSSGTSGNEQFF
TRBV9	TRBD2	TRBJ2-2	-	TGTGCCAGCAGCCCTAGCGGGACCGGGGAGCTGTTTTTT	CASSPSGTGELFF
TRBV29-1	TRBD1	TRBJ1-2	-	TGCAGCGTTCAGGGCAGGGGGGACTATGGCTACACCTTC	CSVQGRGDYGYTF
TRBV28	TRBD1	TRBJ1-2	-	TGTGCCAGCAGCCCCGTGGATGGGGCAGGGGGCAACTATGGCTACACCTTC	CASSPVDGAGGNYGYTF
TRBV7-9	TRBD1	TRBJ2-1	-	TGTGCCAGCAGCTTTTTGGCAGGGGGTCCAAATGAGCAGTTCTTC	CASSFLAGGPNEQFF
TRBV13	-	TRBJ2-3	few	TGTGCCAGCAGCCCTAATGGGGAGTCCACAGATACGCAGTATTTT	CASSPNGESTDTQYF
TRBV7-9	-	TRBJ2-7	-	TGTGCCAGCAGCCCGATCGGGTACGAGCAGTACTTC	CASSPIGYEQYF
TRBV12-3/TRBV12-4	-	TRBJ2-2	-	TGTGCCAGCAGCCCGGGGGCCGGGGAGCTGTTTTTT	CASSPGAGELFF
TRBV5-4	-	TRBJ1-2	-	TGTGCCAGCAGATTACAGGGATTAGATGGCTACACCTTC	CASRLQGLDGYTF
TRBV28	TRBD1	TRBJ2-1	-	TGTGCCAGCAGTTTATTCGGGACAGGGTCCTTCAATGAGCAGTTCTTC	CASSLFGTGSFNEQFF
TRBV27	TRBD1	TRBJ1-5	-	TGTGCCAGCAGTTTAGGGACAGGAGGCAATCAGCCCCAGCATTTT	CASSLGTGGNQPQHF
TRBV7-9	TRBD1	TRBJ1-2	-	TGTGCCACCCCTCCCCCCCGGGACAGCTATGGCTACACCTTC	CATPPPRDSYGYTF
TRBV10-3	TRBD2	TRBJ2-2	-	TGTGCCATCAGGGGGACTAGCGGGAGGAACACCGGGGAGCTGTTTTTT	CAIRGTSGRNTGELFF
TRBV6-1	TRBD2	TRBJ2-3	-	TGTGCCAGCAGTGCCCGGACTAGCGGGGGGTACACAGATACGCAGTATTTT	CASSARTSGGYTDTQYF
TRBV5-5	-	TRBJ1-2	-	TGTGCCAGCAGCCCCGAGCCGGACAGTAACTATGGCTACACCTTC	CASSPEPDSNYGYTF
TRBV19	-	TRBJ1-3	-	TGTGCCAGTAGTATAGATCCGCCGGGAAACACAGAACCCGGAAACACCATATATTTT	CASSIDPPGNTEPGNTIYF
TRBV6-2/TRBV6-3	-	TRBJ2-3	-	TGTGCCAGCAGTTACACGGCGGGGCCGGCCGATACGCAGTATTTT	CASSYTAGPADTQYF
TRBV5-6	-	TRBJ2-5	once	TGTGCCAGCAGCTTGGCTACGGGAGGGGGCCCGACCCAGTACTTC	CASSLATGGGPTQYF
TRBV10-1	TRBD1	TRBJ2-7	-	TGCGCCAGCAGTCTCGAGGACAGGGCGGAGCAGTACTTC	CASSLEDRAEQYF
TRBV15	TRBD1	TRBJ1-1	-	TGTGCCACCAGCAGAGGCCCTCGAGACAGGGGGCGCACCTCCAACACTGAAGCTTTCTTT	CATSRGPRDRGRTSNTEAFF
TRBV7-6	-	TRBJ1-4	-	TGTGCCAGCAGCTTAGCGGTGGGGGGTAATGAAAAACTGTTTTTT	CASSLAVGGNEKLFF
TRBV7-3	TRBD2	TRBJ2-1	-	TGTGCCAGCAGCTGGCTAGCGGGAGGGCTCGATGAGCAGTTCTTC	CASSWLAGGLDEQFF
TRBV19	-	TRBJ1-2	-	TGTGCCAGTAGCCCCCGGACTGGCGGCTACACCTTC	CASSPRTGGYTF
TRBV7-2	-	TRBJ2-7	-	TGTGCCAGCAGCCCCGCTAGGTACCCTATTTACGAGCAGTACTTC	CASSPARYPIYEQYF
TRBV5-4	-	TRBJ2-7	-	TGTGCCAGCAGCTTGACAGGTGGGAAAACCTACGAGCAGTACTTC	CASSLTGGKTYEQYF
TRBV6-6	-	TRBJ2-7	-	TGTGCCAGCAGCGTAAACAGGGTCCAGGCCTACGAGCAGTACTTC	CASSVNRVQAYEQYF
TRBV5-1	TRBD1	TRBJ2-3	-	TGCGCCAGCAGCACAGGGGGCACAGATACGCAGTATTTT	CASSTGGTDTQYF
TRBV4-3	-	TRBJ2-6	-	TGCGCCAGCAGCCAAGCAGGGTCCGCCGGGGCCAACGTCCTGACTTTC	CASSQAGSAGANVLTF
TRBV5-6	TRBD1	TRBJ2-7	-	TGTGCCAGCAGCCGGGAGGGACAGGGGGCGTACGAGCAGTACTTC	CASSREGQGAYEQYF
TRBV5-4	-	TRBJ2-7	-	TGTGCCAGCAGCTTGGCCGGGACTGGATCCTACGAGCAGTACTTC	CASSLAGTGSYEQYF
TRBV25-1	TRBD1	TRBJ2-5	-	TGTGCCAGCAGTTCGGCCGAGGACAGGTTGTTCGAGACCCAGTACTTC	CASSSAEDRLFETQYF
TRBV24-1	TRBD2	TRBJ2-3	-	TGTGCCACCATTGGGAGGGCCCCAGATACGCAGTATTTT	CATIGRAPDTQYF
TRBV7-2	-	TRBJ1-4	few	TGTGCCAGCAGCTTAAGGGGGGGTACATTTGAAAAACTGTTTTTT	CASSLRGGTFEKLFF
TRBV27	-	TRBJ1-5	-	TGTGCCAGCAGTTGGGACATAGATCAGCCCCAGCATTTT	CASSWDIDQPQHF
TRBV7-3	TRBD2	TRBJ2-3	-	TGTGCCAGCAGCTTAAACCCTAGCGGGAGGAGTGATACGCAGTATTTT	CASSLNPSGRSDTQYF
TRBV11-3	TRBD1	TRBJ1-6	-	TGTGCCAGCAGCTTCACAGGGGAAGATTCACCCCTCCACTTT	CASSFTGEDSPLHF
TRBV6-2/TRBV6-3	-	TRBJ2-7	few	TGTGCCAGCAGTTATAGGGGGGGGCCCTACGAGCAGTACTTC	CASSYRGGPYEQYF
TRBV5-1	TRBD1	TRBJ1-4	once	TGCGCCAGCAGCCCCAGACAGGGAGCAACTAATGAAAAACTGTTTTTT	CASSPRQGATNEKLFF
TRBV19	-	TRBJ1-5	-	TGTGCCAGTAGTATTATAGGTCTAGGATATAGCAATCAGCCCCAGCATTTT	CASSIIGLGYSNQPQHF
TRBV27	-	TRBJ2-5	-	TGTGCCAGCAGTTTAAGACTCTTAGAGACCCAGTACTTC	CASSLRLLETQYF